This T cell receptor (beta chain) was recorded in a study of PD-1 blockade in classical Hodgkin lymphoma. This CDR3 region has 19 residues. Germline CDR1 MGHRA, CDR2 YSYEKL. Deletions cut 0 bases from V and 1 base from J, with 18 bases between. General study points: Patients with a complete response exhibited baseline diversity comparable to newly diagnosed patients. CD4+ TCR diversity rose significantly by C4D1, and CD8+ TCR diversity did not.

For this clone: Its cognate antigen is unknown.

Generated by immunoSEQ multiplex PCR, the TCRdb table keeps only in-frame clones and is missing some. The sample lists about 10,000 clones; just under 85% were seen once. Every patient experienced relapse after autologous stem cell transplantation, and brentuximab vedotin exposure varied. Classifying best responses yielded complete response, partial response or progressive disease. The gene calls are TRBV4-1 and TRBJ2-2; D is undetermined. The source was peripheral blood mononuclear cells (PBMCs), collected before the second cycle of nivolumab. The receptor was isolated from a human donor with classical Hodgkin lymphoma. The CDR3 is CASSQDGIVRVQNTGELFF. CDR3 nucleotide sequence: TGCGCCAGCAGCCAAGATGGTATAGTAAGGGTGCAGAACACCGGGGAGCTGTTTTTT.